This T cell receptor (beta chain) was identified in a study of T cells and Merkel cell carcinoma outcomes. The protocol was immunoSEQ multiplex PCR, while the TCRdb copy is restricted to in-frame clones and leaves out a portion. The sample records about 1,900 clones, over 90% being singletons. In germline, CDR1 is SQVTM, CDR2 ANQGSEA. V was cut by 5 bases and J by 0 bases, with 7 bases left in between. This CDR3 contains 12 residues. This sequence originates from a human donor with Merkel cell carcinoma. The chain carries TRBV29-1 and TRBJ2-5; D ambiguous. Sequencing used tumor tissue from Merkel cell carcinoma. The CDR3 protein is CSVYLYQETQYF. CDR3 coding DNA: TGCAGCGTTTACTTGTACCAAGAGACCCAGTACTTC.